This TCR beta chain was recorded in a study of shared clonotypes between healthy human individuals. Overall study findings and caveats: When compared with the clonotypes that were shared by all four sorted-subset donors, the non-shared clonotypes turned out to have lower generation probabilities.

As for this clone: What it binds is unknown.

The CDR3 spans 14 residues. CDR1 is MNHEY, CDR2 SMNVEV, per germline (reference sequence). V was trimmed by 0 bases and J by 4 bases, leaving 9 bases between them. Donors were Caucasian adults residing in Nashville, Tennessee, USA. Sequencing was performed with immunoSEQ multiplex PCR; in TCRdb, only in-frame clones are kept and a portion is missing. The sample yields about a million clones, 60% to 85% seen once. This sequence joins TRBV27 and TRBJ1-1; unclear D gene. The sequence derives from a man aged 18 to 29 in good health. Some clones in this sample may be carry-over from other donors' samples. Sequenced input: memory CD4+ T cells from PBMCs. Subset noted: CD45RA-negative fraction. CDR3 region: CASSLSGLATEAFF. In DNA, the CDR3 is TGTGCCAGCAGTTTATCAGGGTTGGCCACTGAAGCTTTCTTT.